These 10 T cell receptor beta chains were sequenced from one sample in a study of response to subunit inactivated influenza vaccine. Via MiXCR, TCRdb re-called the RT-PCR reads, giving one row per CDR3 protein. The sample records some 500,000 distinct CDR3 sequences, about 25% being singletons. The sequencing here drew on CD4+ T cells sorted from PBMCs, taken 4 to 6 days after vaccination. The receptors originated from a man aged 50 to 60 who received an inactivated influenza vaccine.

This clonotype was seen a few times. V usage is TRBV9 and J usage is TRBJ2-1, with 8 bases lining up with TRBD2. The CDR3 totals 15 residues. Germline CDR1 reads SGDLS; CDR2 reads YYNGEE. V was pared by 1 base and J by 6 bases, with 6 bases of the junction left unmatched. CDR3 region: CASSVSATSANEQFF. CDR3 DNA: TGTGCCAGCAGCGTATCGGCGACTAGCGCCAATGAGCAGTTCTTC.

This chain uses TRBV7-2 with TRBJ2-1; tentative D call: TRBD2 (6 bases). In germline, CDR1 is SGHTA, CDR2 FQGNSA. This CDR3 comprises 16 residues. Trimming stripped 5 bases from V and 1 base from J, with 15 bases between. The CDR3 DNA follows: TGTGCCAGCAGCCCCCGACTAGTAGGGTCCTACAATGAGCAGTTCTTC. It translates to CASSPRLVGSYNEQFF.

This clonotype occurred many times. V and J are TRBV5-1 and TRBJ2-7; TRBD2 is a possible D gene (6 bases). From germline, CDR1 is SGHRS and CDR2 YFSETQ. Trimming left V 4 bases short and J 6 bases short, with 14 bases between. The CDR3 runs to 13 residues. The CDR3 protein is CASSQARDSEQYF. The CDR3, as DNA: TGCGCCAGCAGCCAGGCTCGGGACTCCGAGCAGTACTTC. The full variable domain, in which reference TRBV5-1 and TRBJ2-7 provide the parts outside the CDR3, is KAGVTQTPRYLIKTRGQQVTLSCSPISGHRSVSWYQQTPGQGLQFLFEYFSETQRNKGNFPGRFSGRQFSNSRSEMNVSTLELGDSALYLCASSQARDSEQYFGPGTRLTVT.

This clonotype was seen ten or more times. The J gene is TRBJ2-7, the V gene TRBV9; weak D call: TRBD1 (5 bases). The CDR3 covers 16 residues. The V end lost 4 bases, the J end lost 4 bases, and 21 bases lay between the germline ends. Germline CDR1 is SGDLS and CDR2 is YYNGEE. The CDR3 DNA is TGTGCCAGCAGCCCCTCTGGGCAGGGTAGGGGATACGAGCAGTACTTC. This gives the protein CASSPSGQGRGYEQYF.

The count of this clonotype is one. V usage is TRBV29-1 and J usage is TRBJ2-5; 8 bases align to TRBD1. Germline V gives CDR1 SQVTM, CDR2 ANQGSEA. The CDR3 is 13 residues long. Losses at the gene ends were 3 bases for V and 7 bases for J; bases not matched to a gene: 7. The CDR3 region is CSVEDRAPWTQYF. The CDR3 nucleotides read TGCAGCGTTGAGGACAGGGCCCCATGGACCCAGTACTTC. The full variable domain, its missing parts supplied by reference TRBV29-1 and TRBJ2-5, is SAVISQKPSRDICQRGTSLTIQCQVDSQVTMMFWYRQQPGQSLTLIATANQGSEATYESGFVIDKFPISRPNLTFSTLTVSNMSPEDSSIYLCSVEDRAPWTQYFGPGTRLLVL.

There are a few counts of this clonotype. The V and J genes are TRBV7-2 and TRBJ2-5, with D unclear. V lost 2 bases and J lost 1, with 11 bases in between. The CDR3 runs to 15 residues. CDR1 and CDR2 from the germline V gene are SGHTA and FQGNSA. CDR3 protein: CASSLNGPVQETQYF. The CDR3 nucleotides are TGTGCCAGCAGCTTAAATGGACCAGTCCAAGAGACCCAGTACTTC.

CDR3 sequence: CSADSYGYTF. DNA of the CDR3: TGCAGTGCTGACAGCTATGGCTACACCTTC. V usage is TRBV20-1 and J usage is TRBJ1-2; TRBD1 might be the D (5 bases). Germline CDR1 and CDR2: DFQATT and SNEGSKA (reference sequence). The CDR3 consists of 10 residues. The V gene lost 5 bases and the J gene lost 4 bases, with 5 bases spanning the gap.

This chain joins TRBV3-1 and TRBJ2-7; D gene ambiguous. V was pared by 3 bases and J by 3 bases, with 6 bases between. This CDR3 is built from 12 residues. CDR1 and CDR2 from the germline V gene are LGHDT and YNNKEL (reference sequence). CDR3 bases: TGTGCCAGCAGCCACGCGCACTACGAGCAGTACTTC. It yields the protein CASSHAHYEQYF.

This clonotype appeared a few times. This CDR3 is CSVVTWTDSGQYF. The CDR3 nucleotides are TGCAGCGTTGTGACATGGACAGACTCCGGGCAGTACTTC. This chain links TRBV29-1 with TRBJ2-7, with TRBD1 as a possible D gene (6 bases). The CDR3 contains 13 residues. The V gene's germline CDR1 is SQVTM and CDR2 ANQGSEA. Trimming took 4 bases from V and 9 from J, leaving 19 bases between them.

In DNA form, the CDR3 reads TGCAGTGCCCCGCCGGGCGGGAGCTACAATGAGCAGTTCTTC. It specifies CSAPPGGSYNEQFF. The chain couples TRBV20-1 to TRBJ2-1; 7 bases agree with TRBD2. The CDR3 extends over 14 amino acids. Germline CDR1 and CDR2: DFQATT and SNEGSKA (reference sequence). J gave up 3 bases and V 6 bases, and 8 bases lay outside the gene matches.